These T cell receptor beta chains were read from a single sample in a study of T cells after yellow fever vaccination. TCRdb re-called the 5' RACE reads with MiXCR, one entry per CDR3 protein. The table includes approximately 550,000 distinct CDR3 sequences, about 13% detected once. The sample here was PBMCs, taken on the day of the yellow fever booster vaccination. These receptors were taken from a man younger than 40 who received the YFV17D yellow fever vaccine. The CDR3 runs from the conserved cysteine through the conserved F or W. Fields, in order: clone size, V gene, CDR3 length, D gene, J gene, CDR3 DNA, CDR3 protein. The D gene is left open where the match is weak. The size field is filled for only some rows; it gives once, few, many or a size class.

many	TRBV6-5	16	TRBD2	TRBJ2-2	TGTGCCAGCAGTTCGGGACTAGCGGACCCCATCGGGGAGCTGTTTTTT	CASSSGLADPIGELFF
few	TRBV5-1	13	TRBD2	TRBJ2-1	TGCGCCAGCAGTCCAACTAGCGGCGATGAGCAGTTCTTC	CASSPTSGDEQFF
few	TRBV10-2	14	-	TRBJ2-2	TGCGCCAGCATCCGGGCCGTCGGGACCGGGGAGCTGTTTTTT	CASIRAVGTGELFF
-	TRBV10-1	17	-	TRBJ2-3	TGCGCCAGCAGTGAGTCGGCTAGCGTATTTAGCACAGATACGCAGTATTTT	CASSESASVFSTDTQYF
many	TRBV12-3/TRBV12-4	11	-	TRBJ2-2	TGTGCCAGCACGTCCACCGGGGAGCTGTTTTTT	CASTSTGELFF
many	TRBV5-6	13	-	TRBJ2-3	TGTGCCAGCGTCGTACAGAACACAGATACGCAGTATTTT	CASVVQNTDTQYF
-	TRBV19	13	-	TRBJ2-1	TGTGCCAGTACCACGAGCTCCTACAATGAGCAGTTCTTC	CASTTSSYNEQFF
many	TRBV12-3/TRBV12-4	11	-	TRBJ1-2	TGTGCCAGCTCGACATTAACTGGCTACACCTTC	CASSTLTGYTF
-	TRBV4-3	17	-	TRBJ2-7	TGCGCCAGCAGCCAAGAGTTAGATATGGGGCTTAGCTACGAGCAGTACTTC	CASSQELDMGLSYEQYF
few	TRBV6-2/TRBV6-3	17	-	TRBJ2-3	TGTGCCAGCAGCCGTGGACTCTCTCCACTGAGCACAGATACGCAGTATTTT	CASSRGLSPLSTDTQYF
few	TRBV6-5	16	-	TRBJ1-3	TGTGCCAGCAGTTCGGCCCAAGGGCACACAGGAAACACCATATATTTT	CASSSAQGHTGNTIYF
medium-sized	TRBV30	13	-	TRBJ2-3	TGTGCCTGGAGTGGCGTAACCACAGATACGCAGTATTTT	CAWSGVTTDTQYF
few	TRBV19	16	TRBD2	TRBJ2-1	TGTGCCAGTAGTGGACTAGCGCGATCCTCCTACAATGAGCAGTTCTTC	CASSGLARSSYNEQFF
few	TRBV20-1	17	-	TRBJ2-3	TGCAGTGCTAGAGACCCTGTCAAGCAGGGCCGCACAGATACGCAGTATTTT	CSARDPVKQGRTDTQYF
-	TRBV30	16	TRBD2	TRBJ2-3	TGTGCCTGGAGGATTTCTGGGACTAGCGGGATTGATACGCAGTATTTT	CAWRISGTSGIDTQYF
few	TRBV2	14	TRBD1	TRBJ2-5	TGTGCCAGCAGTGCGACAGGGATCGGAGAGACCCAGTACTTC	CASSATGIGETQYF
-	TRBV12-3/TRBV12-4	15	-	TRBJ2-5	TGTGCCAGCAGTTTAGAGGGAGACCCCCAAGAGACCCAGTACTTC	CASSLEGDPQETQYF
few	TRBV7-9	14	TRBD1	TRBJ2-5	TGTGCCAGCAGCACAGGGGGCCGGGTTGAGACCCAGTACTTC	CASSTGGRVETQYF
many	TRBV15	14	-	TRBJ2-7	TGTGCCACCAGCAAAGGACCCATGACCCACGAGCAGTACTTC	CATSKGPMTHEQYF
-	TRBV24-1	16	TRBD2	TRBJ2-1	TGTGCCACCAGTGACCCGGGACTAGCGGGAGTATGGGAGCAGTTCTTC	CATSDPGLAGVWEQFF
-	TRBV2	12	-	TRBJ2-7	TGTGCCAGCACCGGGGAAACCTACGAGCAGTACTTC	CASTGETYEQYF
-	TRBV20-1	15	TRBD2	TRBJ2-3	TGCAGTGCTAGAGCAAGGCTAGCGGGAGTAGATACGCAGTATTTT	CSARARLAGVDTQYF
-	TRBV7-2	14	-	TRBJ2-1	TGTGCCAGCAGCTTGGGGGGTAATGTCAATGAGCAGTTCTTC	CASSLGGNVNEQFF
few	TRBV30	14	-	TRBJ2-7	TGTGCCTGGAGAGTGGGGGGCAAGTCCTACGAGCAGTACTTC	CAWRVGGKSYEQYF
few	TRBV3-1	12	-	TRBJ2-5	TGTGCCAGCAGCCAAGATATGACGACCCAGTACTTC	CASSQDMTTQYF
-	TRBV11-2	15	-	TRBJ2-3	TGTGCCAGCAGCTTAGATAACAGGGATCAGGATACGCAGTATTTT	CASSLDNRDQDTQYF
few	TRBV27	16	-	TRBJ1-4	TGTGCCAGCAGCCGGGTGGGGAGTGAGCAGGTTGGAAAACTGTTTTTT	CASSRVGSEQVGKLFF
few	TRBV5-1	15	-	TRBJ2-2	TGCGCCAGCAGCTTGGTACAGACAAACACCGGGGAGCTGTTTTTT	CASSLVQTNTGELFF
few	TRBV28	16	TRBD2	TRBJ2-5	TGTGCCAGCAGTTTAACTAGCGGCCGAGGGGGGGAGACCCAGTACTTC	CASSLTSGRGGETQYF
few	TRBV5-1	14	-	TRBJ2-1	TGCGCCAGCAGCTTCACTGGGCCCCACAATGAGCAGTTCTTC	CASSFTGPHNEQFF
-	TRBV24-1	13	-	TRBJ2-1	TGTGCCACCAGTGATAGCGTTTACAATGAGCAGTTCTTC	CATSDSVYNEQFF
many	TRBV12-3/TRBV12-4	16	-	TRBJ2-7	TGTGCCAGCAGTTCCGGGCCCGGGACCACCACCTACGAGCAGTACTTC	CASSSGPGTTTYEQYF